This TCR beta chain was profiled in a study of cytomegalovirus exposure and HLA in healthy donors. Study results and limitations: There were around 160 TCR beta chains listed as cytomegalovirus-associated.

The CDR3 is made up of 16 amino acids. The V gene's germline CDR1 is SGHRS and CDR2 YFSETQ. Trimming at V came to 4 bases and at J to 6 bases, leaving 11 bases not matched to a gene. Clones were sequenced by immunoSEQ multiplex PCR, and TCRdb holds only the in-frame ones, with some missing. The repertoire has approximately 110,000 clones, around 94% of them found once; the top ten carry around 1.2%. Details on this clone: Its matching antigen is unknown.

V is TRBV5-1 and J is TRBJ2-1, with 9 bases lining up with TRBD2. The clonotype was recovered from a woman younger than 30 in good health and CMV-seronegative. The sequencing sample was made of PBMCs. Here the CDR3 reads CASSAAAGGGSNEQFF. CDR3 bases: TGCGCCAGCAGCGCCGCCGCGGGGGGGGGCTCCAATGAGCAGTTCTTC.